The present TCR beta chain was sequenced within a study of CD8 T cells in Susac syndrome. The authors reverse transcribed roughly 0.5 to 1 ug RNA with random hexamers. The method of amplification for TCR beta CDR3 was immunoSEQ multiplex PCR, covering 54 Vbeta and 13 Jbeta. TCRdb re-analysed the immunoSEQ multiplex PCR reads in MiXCR, keeping a single row per CDR3 protein. Here the sample spans over 120,000 distinct CDR3 sequences, more than 85% being singletons. The study's findings and limits: No clonal expansion appeared among CD4+ T cells in Susac patients.

The Susac syndrome patients fit the recently defined diagnostic criteria for definite or probable disease. Negative isolation was applied to CD8+ and CD4+ T cells, and FACS enrichment was applied to TEMRA cells. With respect to this clonotype: Its antigen is not identified.

The V and J ends lost 4 bases and 1 base respectively, with 19 bases between them. The germline CDR1 and CDR2 sequences are SEHNR and FQNEAQ (reference sequence). The CDR3 sequence is 18 residues long. This receptor was taken from a human donor with Susac syndrome. Sequencing was done on a sample of CD4+ T cells from PBMCs. The rearrangement uses TRBV7-9 and TRBJ2-2; D unclear. CDR3 nucleotides: TGTGCCAGCAGCTCTCGTCCCCCCCGCTGGGAGAACACCGGGGAGCTGTTTTTT. Encoded protein: CASSSRPPRWENTGELFF. Complete variable domain (other parts from reference TRBV7-9 and TRBJ2-2): DTGVSQNPRHKITKRGQNVTFRCDPISEHNRLYWYRQTLGQGPEFLTYFQNEAQLEKSRLLSDRFSAERPKGSFSTLEIQRTEQGDSAMYLCASSSRPPRWENTGELFFGEGSRLTVL.